The next 10 T cell receptor beta chains were all read from a single sample in a study of blood T cell repertoires in COVID-19. Using immunoSEQ multiplex PCR, the repertoire was profiled, and TCRdb retains in-frame clones only, with some absent. The table shows about 190,000 clones, with about 84% occurring only once. The specimen was peripheral blood. The receptor set was obtained from a woman aged 25 to 39 with acute or convalescent COVID-19.

This clone was counted between two and nine times. The gene calls are TRBV28 and TRBJ1-5; 7 nucleotides line up with TRBD1. V gave up 2 bases and J gave up 6 bases; unmatched junction bases: 7. This CDR3 spans 15 amino acids. Germline lookup yields CDR1 MDHEN and CDR2 SYDVKM. The CDR3 sequence is CASSLPGQASQPQHF. The CDR3 DNA reads TGTGCCAGCAGTTTACCTGGACAGGCGAGTCAGCCCCAGCATTTT. Together with reference TRBV28 and TRBJ1-5, the CDR3 gives the full variable domain: DVKVTQSSRYLVKRTGEKVFLECVQDMDHENMFWYRQDPGLGLRLIYFSYDVKMKEKGDIPEGYSVSREKKERFSLILESASTNQTSMYLCASSLPGQASQPQHFGDGTRLSIL.

The rearrangement uses TRBV27 and TRBJ1-1; 8 bases are shared with TRBD1. The CDR3 is 15 amino acids. In germline, CDR1 is MNHEY, CDR2 SMNVEV (reference sequence). V gave up 5 bases and J gave up 2 bases; unmatched junction bases: 7. CDR3 sequence (DNA): TGTGCCAGCAGTGCTTACAGGGGGGAAAACACTGAAGCTTTCTTT. Amino acids: CASSAYRGENTEAFF.

The chain has TRBV10-3 and TRBJ2-5; D perhaps matches TRBD1 (5 bases). Per the germline V gene, CDR1 is ENHRY and CDR2 is SYGVKD. V was trimmed by 6 bases and J by 5 bases, leaving 19 bases between them. This CDR3 contains 15 residues. CDR3 protein: CAIRSIDPGSETQYF. The CDR3 DNA reads as TGTGCCATCAGATCTATCGACCCAGGGTCCGAGACCCAGTACTTC.

V gene TRBV7-2 combines with J gene TRBJ2-2, with 7 bases matching TRBD1. The length of the CDR3 is 14 residues. Germline CDR1 is SGHTA and CDR2 is FQGNSA. V trimming: 8 bases; J trimming: 1 base; junction bases outside the gene matches: 4. CDR3 sequence reads: CASLRDRNTGELFF. For the CDR3, the DNA is TGTGCCAGCCTCCGGGACAGGAACACCGGGGAGCTGTTTTTT.

The chain carries TRBV29-1 and TRBJ1-1, with 9 bases matching TRBD1. The ends lost 7 bases at V and 3 bases at J; junction bases unmatched: 12. The CDR3 extends over 15 amino acids. Per the germline V gene, CDR1 is SQVTM and CDR2 is ANQGSEA. The CDR3 region has the DNA TGCAGCGCTAAATCGACAGGGGGGCCGTACACTGAAGCTTTCTTT. It is translated as CSAKSTGGPYTEAFF.

The chain recombines TRBV7-9 with TRBJ1-4, with 9 bases lining up with TRBD1. CDR3 size: 15 residues. Germline lookup yields CDR1 SEHNR and CDR2 FQNEAQ (reference sequence). Losses at the gene ends were 5 bases for V and 5 bases for J; bases not matched to a gene: 6. CDR3: CASSPRTGANEKLFF. As DNA, the CDR3 is TGTGCCAGCAGCCCCAGGACAGGGGCGAATGAAAAACTGTTTTTT.

The genes are TRBV24-1 and TRBJ2-1; 11 bases are shared with TRBD2. V shed 4 bases, J shed 1 base, and the junction held 8 bases outside the gene matches. Germline V gene data show CDR1 as KGHDR and CDR2 as SFDVKD. The CDR3 has 18 residues. In nucleotides, the CDR3 is TGTGCCACCAGTGACAAATTCTCTAGCGGGAGGTCCTACAATGAGCAGTTCTTC. This translates into CATSDKFSSGRSYNEQFF.

The J gene is TRBJ2-1, the V gene TRBV4-1, with TRBD2 matching over 9 bases. J gave up 3 bases and V 0 bases, and 6 bases lay outside the gene matches. The germline V gene encodes CDR1 MGHRA and CDR2 YSYEKL. The CDR3 contains 17 residues. CDR3 residues: CASSQEGASGVYNEQFF. In DNA form, the CDR3 reads TGCGCCAGCAGCCAAGAGGGGGCTAGCGGGGTCTACAATGAGCAGTTCTTC.

The chain is built from TRBV3-1 (or the pseudogene TRBV3-2) and TRBJ2-7; D unresolved. The length of the CDR3 is 15 residues. Germline loops: CDR1 LGHDT, CDR2 YNNKEL (reference sequence). The V and J ends lost 0 bases and 7 bases respectively, with 16 bases between them. The CDR3, as DNA: TGTGCCAGCAGCCAAGACCACACCCCCTTGATGGAGCAGTACTTC. The encoded protein is CASSQDHTPLMEQYF.

The gene calls are TRBV15 and TRBJ1-4, with 8 positions matching TRBD1. The ends lost 3 bases at V and 1 base at J; junction bases unmatched: 25. Germline V CDR1 and CDR2: LNHNV, YYDKDF (reference sequence). The CDR3 covers 23 residues. The chain's CDR3 is CATSSLNISGGQGGFRTNEKLFF. CDR3 nucleotides: TGTGCCACCAGCAGTCTAAATATTAGTGGAGGACAGGGCGGGTTCAGAACTAATGAAAAACTGTTTTTT.